The T cell receptor (beta chain) under discussion was sequenced for a study of blood T cell repertoires in COVID-19. Background on the study: The United States, Italy and Spain supplied acute and convalescent COVID-19 samples. In each case, the material was cDNA or gDNA derived from T cells, B-cell-depleted T cells, or PBMCs.

Per the study methods: Researchers report that nucleated cell counts were estimated from reference gene primer amplification. Method: immunoSEQ multiplex PCR; TCRdb's copy keeps in-frame clones and lacks some. That table gives V, J and clone size, and the DNA gave D and trimming. The sample records 50,000 to 70,000 clones, about 78% being singletons. This CDR3 is built from 14 residues. Germline V lookup: CDR1 MNHEY, CDR2 SMNVEV (reference sequence). The V segment lost 6 bases and the J segment 9 bases; nucleotides outside the gene matches: 6. The clonotype comes from a man aged 50-60 years with active or convalescent COVID-19. What was sequenced was peripheral blood. The V and J genes are TRBV27 and TRBJ2-1, with 12 positions matching TRBD1. This chain's CDR3 is CASSRDRGLFEQFF. In nucleotides, the CDR3 is TGTGCCAGCAGCCGGGACAGGGGGCTCTTTGAGCAGTTCTTC.